Detailed here is one T cell receptor (beta chain). These data originate in a study of blood T cell repertoires in COVID-19. Across the whole study: Whether acute or convalescent, the COVID-19 samples came from the United States, Italy and Spain.

Assay used: immunoSEQ multiplex PCR; TCRdb lists only in-frame clones, some missing. The sample holds around 200,000 clones, more than 75% seen once. V was clipped by 4 bases and J by 8 bases, with 21 bases between them. This CDR3 region has 15 residues. CDR1 is SGDLS and CDR2 is YYNGEE in the germline V gene. The TCR comes from a woman aged 18-30 years who had recovered from COVID-19. Sequenced input: peripheral blood. The chain links TRBV9 to TRBJ1-1; D remains ambiguous. The CDR3 sequence is CASSSHAGEWTEAFF. The CDR3 DNA reads TGTGCCAGCAGCTCTCATGCCGGGGAATGGACCGAAGCTTTCTTT.